Listed below are T cell receptor beta chains from one sample, sequenced in a study. One entry per CDR3 protein results from TCRdb running MiXCR on the 5' RACE reads. The sample includes roughly 55,000 distinct CDR3 sequences, 24% seen only once; the top ten take about 3%. Specimen: tumor-infiltrating naive CD4+ T cells sorted from the breast tumor. Receptor source: a female donor with breast cancer. CDR3s include the opening cysteine and the closing phenylalanine or tryptophan. D genes are given only for firm matches. Expanded clones get a size class; other rows say once, few or many, or leave the size out.

TGTGCCACCAGCAGAGAAGGGGGGCTAGGCGTTAATTCACCCCTCCACTTT CATSREGGLGVNSPLHF TRBJ1-6 TRBV15 17 NA NA
TGTGCCAGCAGAGGGACTAGCGGGAACACCGGGGAGCTGTTTTTT CASRGTSGNTGELFF TRBJ2-2 TRBV2 15 TRBD2 NA
TGCGCCAGCAGCTTGGGTCTAGGACTAGCGGGAGGGTACAATGAGCAGTTCTTC CASSLGLGLAGGYNEQFF TRBJ2-1 TRBV5-1 18 TRBD2 many
TGTGCCAGCTCACCAGTCACGATGAGCACAGATACGCAGTATTTT CASSPVTMSTDTQYF TRBJ2-3 TRBV18 15 NA NA
TGCGCCAGCAGCCAAGAAGTGGGCAGAAACACTGAAGCTTTCTTT CASSQEVGRNTEAFF TRBJ1-1 TRBV4-1 15 NA many
TGCGCCAGCAGCTTGACAGACCCTAGGGATGGCTACACCTTC CASSLTDPRDGYTF TRBJ1-2 TRBV5-1 14 NA NA
TGTGCCAGCAGCTCGACCCAGGGGAACACTGAAGCTTTCTTT CASSSTQGNTEAFF TRBJ1-1 TRBV7-8 14 NA few
TGTGCCAGCAGTCTCACAGAGACCAATGAGCAGTTCTTC CASSLTETNEQFF TRBJ2-1 TRBV6-2/TRBV6-3 13 NA few
TGTGCCAGCAGCTTAGGATTTAACTATGGCTACACCTTC CASSLGFNYGYTF TRBJ1-2 TRBV7-2 13 NA medium-sized
TGCGCCAGCAGTGACATGGCAGGGGTAGGCAATGAGCAGTTCTTC CASSDMAGVGNEQFF TRBJ2-1 TRBV10-2 15 NA medium-sized
TGTGCCAGCAGTGCCCAGCTAGCGGGAGCGGGGTACGAGCAGTACTTC CASSAQLAGAGYEQYF TRBJ2-7 TRBV2 16 TRBD2 NA
TGCAGTGCTAGAGATGAGAACGGGGAGCTGTTTTTT CSARDENGELFF TRBJ2-2 TRBV20-1 12 NA few
TGTGCCAGCAGCCCTAGACTGACTGATACGCAGTATTTT CASSPRLTDTQYF TRBJ2-3 TRBV7-2 13 NA NA
TGTGCCAGCAGTACGGGACTAGCCGGGTACGAGCAGTACTTC CASSTGLAGYEQYF TRBJ2-7 TRBV2 14 TRBD2 once
TGTGCCAGCAGCCCCCGACAGGACACTGAAGCTTTCTTT CASSPRQDTEAFF TRBJ1-1 TRBV21-1 13 NA once
TGTGCCACCAGCATCTTTAGCAATCAGCCCCAGCATTTC CATSIFSNQPQHF TRBJ1-5 TRBV15 13 NA few
TGCGCCAGCAGCCAAATGGGTCAGAGCTACACCTTC CASSQMGQSYTF TRBJ1-2 TRBV4-1 12 NA few
TGTGCCAGCAGTTTACAGGGGGCGTACACTGAAGCTTTCTTT CASSLQGAYTEAFF TRBJ1-1 TRBV6-5 14 TRBD1 few
TGTGCCAGCAACCCGGGAGAGGGGGGTTATAGCAATCAGCCCCAGCATTTT CASNPGEGGYSNQPQHF TRBJ1-5 TRBV28 17 NA NA
TGTGCCAGCAGCATCGAGGGGAGCGAGCAGTACTTC CASSIEGSEQYF TRBJ2-7 TRBV13 12 NA few
TGTGCCAGCAGCCTCTCTACAGGAGCTATTAACTATGGCTACACCTTC CASSLSTGAINYGYTF TRBJ1-2 TRBV7-2 16 NA few
TGCGCCAGTAGCCCCAGCGGGAGCTCCTACAAGGAGCAGTTCTTC CASSPSGSSYKEQFF TRBJ2-1 TRBV5-1 15 TRBD2 NA
TGCGCCAGCAGAGGGGTCGCAGGGTCGACCGGGGAGCTGTTTTTT CASRGVAGSTGELFF TRBJ2-2 TRBV5-1 15 NA many
TGTGCCAGCAGCTTGGCCAGGGACAGGGGGCGACGTCGCGGCCCCGGAGAGCTGTTTTTT CASSLARDRGRRRGPGELFF TRBJ2-2 TRBV5-6 20 TRBD1 NA
TGCGCCAGCAGCCAAGGGGACAGGGGGCACTTCTCTGGGGCCAACGTCCTGACTTTC CASSQGDRGHFSGANVLTF TRBJ2-6 TRBV4-1 19 TRBD1 few
TGTGCCAGCAGCTTACCCGTGGGGGAGACCCAGTACTTC CASSLPVGETQYF TRBJ2-5 TRBV11-3 13 NA NA
TGTGCCAGCAGCTTAGTAGGCTGGACAGGGGTAGATACGCAGTATTTT CASSLVGWTGVDTQYF TRBJ2-3 TRBV7-8 16 TRBD1 NA
TGCGCCAGCAGCCAAGATGAGCAGGGGGTGGAGACCCAGTACTTC CASSQDEQGVETQYF TRBJ2-5 TRBV4-1 15 TRBD1 NA
TGTGCCAGCACCAGGAGGAGCCCGGGCTATGGCTACACCTTC CASTRRSPGYGYTF TRBJ1-2 TRBV27 14 NA many
TGTGCCAGTAGTGATACGACAGGAGGGGATTACGAGCAGTACTTC CASSDTTGGDYEQYF TRBJ2-7 TRBV19 15 NA few
TGTGCCACCAGCAGACTCAAAGCGGGGACCTACAATGAGCAGTTCTTC CATSRLKAGTYNEQFF TRBJ2-1 TRBV15 16 TRBD2 NA
TGTGCTAGTGGTTTGGGACTCGGCCTGTCGGACACCGGGGACGTGAACACTGAAGCTTTCTTT CASGLGLGLSDTGDVNTEAFF TRBJ1-1 TRBV12-5 21 NA NA
TGTGCCAGCAGCTTCCGAGGGGGGAGACGTCGTTACACCGGGGAGCTGTTTTTT CASSFRGGRRRYTGELFF TRBJ2-2 TRBV5-4 18 NA few
TGTGCCAGCAAAATACGGGCAGATTCCTCCGCAGAAGCTTTCTTT CASKIRADSSAEAFF TRBJ1-1 TRBV6-5 15 NA few
TGCAGTGCTAGAGATCGTCCCAGGGGGAGTGAAGCTTTCTTT CSARDRPRGSEAFF TRBJ1-1 TRBV20-1 14 TRBD1 few
TGTGCCAGCAGCTTGCCCTTGGTAGGCGGAGAGACCCAGTACTTC CASSLPLVGGETQYF TRBJ2-5 TRBV7-2 15 NA NA
TGTGCCAGCAGCTCTATGCTAGCGGGAAGTAACGGGGAGCTGTTTTTT CASSSMLAGSNGELFF TRBJ2-2 TRBV12-3/TRBV12-4 16 TRBD2 NA
TGTGCCAGCAGCTTATCCGGGACAGGTGACAATGAGCAGTTCTTC CASSLSGTGDNEQFF TRBJ2-1 TRBV11-1 15 TRBD1 NA
TGTGCCAGCAGTCAAGGAGGGAGCGTAGGTCAGCCCCAGCATTTT CASSQGGSVGQPQHF TRBJ1-5 TRBV12-3/TRBV12-4 15 NA NA
TGTGCCAGCAGCTTAGGCGGGCGCGAGCAGTACTTC CASSLGGREQYF TRBJ2-7 TRBV7-9 12 NA few
TGTGCCAGCACCCTGACAGGGGGGTACACTGAAGCTTTCTTT CASTLTGGYTEAFF TRBJ1-1 TRBV7-2 14 TRBD1 NA
TGTGCCAGCAGCTTACAGGGGGGAGCCTCAAGAGAGACCCAGTACTTC CASSLQGGASRETQYF TRBJ2-5 TRBV7-9 16 NA NA
TGTGCCAGCAGCCCCCGGGGCGGGAGGTACGAGCAGTACTTC CASSPRGGRYEQYF TRBJ2-7 TRBV3-1 14 TRBD2 NA
TGTGCCAGCAGTGAAAGGGGGCAGCCCCAGCATTTT CASSERGQPQHF TRBJ1-5 TRBV12-3/TRBV12-4 12 NA many
TGTGCCAGCAGCTTAGTCGGGACTTACTATGGCTACACCTTC CASSLVGTYYGYTF TRBJ1-2 TRBV7-9 14 NA NA
TGCGCCAGCAGTCAATCGGGGGGGCACACTGAAGCTTTCTTT CASSQSGGHTEAFF TRBJ1-1 TRBV23-1 14 NA NA
TGTGCCAGCAGCTTAGCGCCGGGACAGGGGGGCGAGCAGTACTTC CASSLAPGQGGEQYF TRBJ2-7 TRBV7-2 15 TRBD1 few
TGCGCCAGCAACTTGGATGCAGGTTCCGAGACCCAGTACTTC CASNLDAGSETQYF TRBJ2-5 TRBV5-1 14 NA NA
TGTGCCAGCAGCTTGGCCAATCGTCGGGGACAGGCCAATGGGGCCAACGTCCTGACTTTC CASSLANRRGQANGANVLTF TRBJ2-6 TRBV5-5 20 TRBD1 NA
TGCAGTGCCCTTTATCCCGGGGCCAACGTCCTGACTTTC CSALYPGANVLTF TRBJ2-6 TRBV20-1 13 NA once
TGCGCCAGCAGCTTGAATTCCGCGAACACCGGGGAGCTGTTTTTT CASSLNSANTGELFF TRBJ2-2 TRBV5-1 15 NA few
TGTGCCAGCAATGCGGGGACTAGGGACACTGAAGCTTTCTTT CASNAGTRDTEAFF TRBJ1-1 TRBV12-3/TRBV12-4 14 NA NA
TGCGCCAGCAGCTTTTCCATGGGGGCGGTTGCGAACACCGGGGAGCTGTTTTTT CASSFSMGAVANTGELFF TRBJ2-2 TRBV5-1 18 NA few
TGTGCCAGCAGCCCCGTAACTAGCGGCCACAATGAGCAGTTCTTC CASSPVTSGHNEQFF TRBJ2-1 TRBV7-2 15 TRBD2 many
TGCAGTGCTAGAGCCTTTACAGGGGCTTATAGCAATCAGCCCCAGCATTTT CSARAFTGAYSNQPQHF TRBJ1-5 TRBV20-1 17 TRBD1 many
TGTGCCGGCAGAACTTCGTCTCAGCAGTTCTTC CAGRTSSQQFF TRBJ2-1 TRBV12-3/TRBV12-4 11 NA NA
TGTGCCAGCAGCACCGGGAATAATTCACCCCTCCACTTT CASSTGNNSPLHF TRBJ1-6 TRBV7-2 13 NA NA
TGTGCCAGCAGTTTAACCGGGAAAAGCACAGATACGCAGTATTTT CASSLTGKSTDTQYF TRBJ2-3 TRBV12-3/TRBV12-4 15 NA few